One sample yielded the 32 T cell receptor beta chains listed below, sequenced in a study of spatial heterogeneity in lung cancer. Study-level findings and limits: Tumor mutation counts were tracked by expanded intratumoral alpha and beta TCR counts.

Their specific antigens are unknown. The time point is: sample taken at primary tumor resection. TCRdb independently ran MiXCR on the 5' RACE reads; one entry per CDR3 protein. This sample carries about 14,000 distinct CDR3 sequences, approximately 4.5% of them seen once, and the ten largest clones take roughly 18%. The source was lung tumor tissue, collected at surgery. These receptors all come from a female donor with early-stage non-small cell lung cancer.

Concerning this clonotype itself: This beta chain is a stray read from a library made for alpha chains; its abundance is not meaningful. The chain recombines TRBV18 with TRBJ1-1; TRBD1 might be the D (6 bases). V was trimmed by 5 bases and J by 2 bases, leaving 9 bases between them. The CDR3 extends over 13 amino acids. Per the germline V gene, CDR1 is KGHSH and CDR2 is LQKENI. The CDR3 DNA sequence: TGTGCCAGCTCAGAACAGGGTAACACTGAAGCTTTCTTT. Residues: CASSEQGNTEAFF.

In its sample, this clonotype was seen many times. In a library made to pick up alpha chains, this beta chain is a stray read with a size that means little. V is TRBV5-1 and J is TRBJ1-1; D uncertain. CDR3 size: 17 residues. Germline assignment: CDR1 SGHRS and CDR2 YFSETQ. Trimming left V 4 bases short and J 0 bases short, with 19 bases between. The DNA of the CDR3 is TGCGCCAGCAGCCTGGTATCCTCCCCGGGGATGAACACTGAAGCTTTCTTT. It translates to CASSLVSSPGMNTEAFF.

This clonotype was observed at least ten times. The library was built for alpha chains, so this beta chain is an off-target read and its size means little. J is TRBJ1-2 and V is TRBV7-9; the D gene is possibly TRBD1 (6 bases). V was cut by 3 bases and J by 7 bases, with 18 bases left in between. This CDR3 is 15 amino acids long. CDR1 and CDR2 (germline): SEHNR, FQNEAQ (reference sequence). CDR3 region: CASSLTLTGSFGYTF. CDR3 DNA: TGTGCCAGCAGCTTGACGTTGACAGGTTCTTTTGGCTACACCTTC.

This clonotype is medium-sized in the sample. A library made for alpha chains picked up this beta chain off target, so its size means little. This chain uses TRBV7-2 with TRBJ1-1; D call uncertain. The CDR3 has 14 amino acids. CDR1 SGHTA and CDR2 FQGNSA come from the germline V gene. Trimming took 5 bases from V and 0 from J, leaving 10 bases between them. CDR3 DNA sequence: TGTGCCAGCAGCCGGCTAGCCATGAACACTGAAGCTTTCTTT. As protein: CASSRLAMNTEAFF.

Concerning this clonotype itself: Possible read error: a much larger clone is one base away. This beta chain is off target for a library built for alpha chains, so its abundance means little. The V call is TRBV6-1, the J call TRBJ2-1; TRBD2 matches at 12 bases. The V gene's germline CDR1 is MNHNS and CDR2 SASEGT. The CDR3 spans 16 residues. CDR3 amino acids: CASTPLAGGFYNEKFF. In nucleotides, the CDR3 is TGTGCCAGCACTCCTCTAGCGGGGGGGTTTTACAATGAGAAGTTCTTC.

This clonotype was detected ten times or more. This beta chain represents an off-target read in a library built for alpha chains; its size is of limited meaning. This chain connects TRBV20-1 to TRBJ2-3; D possibly corresponds to TRBD2 (5 bases). V was clipped by 1 base and J by 5 bases, with 16 bases between them. The CDR3 has 15 residues. Germline V gene sequence: CDR1 DFQATT, CDR2 SNEGSKA (reference sequence). The CDR3 sequence: CSARGSLGPLDTQYF. The CDR3 coding sequence is TGCAGTGCTAGAGGGTCACTAGGACCCTTAGATACGCAGTATTTT.

This clonotype was seen repeatedly, ten times or more. The size of this beta chain means little, since it is a stray read in a library made for alpha chains. The chain carries TRBV7-3 and TRBJ2-3; 9 bases map to TRBD1. J lost 6 bases, V lost 5 bases, and 6 bases had no gene match. CDR3 length: 14 residues. Germline CDR1 and CDR2: SGHTA and FQGTGA. The CDR3 DNA follows: TGTGCCAGCAGCCTCGGACAGGGGCAGGATACGCAGTATTTT. The encoded protein is CASSLGQGQDTQYF. Looking up the rest from reference TRBV7-3 and TRBJ2-3 gives the full variable domain: GAGVSQTPSNKVTEKGKYVELRCDPISGHTALYWYRQSLGQGPEFLIYFQGTGAADDSGLPNDRFFAVRPEGSVSTLKIQRTERGDSAVYLCASSLGQGQDTQYFGPGTRLTVL.

Many counts were recorded for this clonotype. Little can be read into the size of this beta chain, an off-target read in a library designed for alpha chains. J is TRBJ2-7 and V is TRBV7-9; no clear D. The length of the CDR3 is 14 residues. V shed 6 bases and J shed 4 bases, with 16 bases lying between them. Germline values: CDR1 SEHNR, CDR2 FQNEAQ (reference sequence). The CDR3 loop reads CASSRGGSGYEQYF. Here the CDR3 DNA reads TGTGCCAGCAGTCGAGGCGGCAGTGGATACGAGCAGTACTTC.

In this sample, this clonotype is medium-sized. This beta chain represents an off-target read in a library built for alpha chains; its size is of limited meaning. This sequence joins TRBV7-6 and TRBJ2-1, with 11 bases fitting TRBD2. After removal of 1 base from V and 5 bases from J, the junction contained 4 bases not matched to a gene. This CDR3 region has 16 residues. Germline V gene data show CDR1 as SGHVS and CDR2 as FNYEAQ. The CDR3 DNA reads TGTGCCAGCAGCTTAGAACTAGCGGGGGCCGACAATGAGCAGTTCTTC. This sequence encodes CASSLELAGADNEQFF.

This clonotype was counted many times. This beta chain appears as a stray read in a library generated for alpha chains; its size is not informative. V is TRBV28 and J is TRBJ2-5, with TRBD1 matching 8 bases. The germline V gene has CDR1 MDHEN and CDR2 SYDVKM. The V gene end was trimmed by 6 bases and the J gene end by 4 bases; junction bases not matched to a gene: 4. The CDR3 is 13 residues long. CDR3 in DNA: TGTGCCAGCAGAAAACAGGGGGTAGAGACCCAGTACTTC. It is translated as CASRKQGVETQYF.

This clonotype was counted a few times. This beta chain is off target for a library built for alpha chains, so its abundance means little. The V call is TRBV5-8, the J call TRBJ1-5; 7 bases fit TRBD1. The CDR3 has 15 amino acids. With 6 bases clipped from V and 4 bases from J, the junction kept 10 bases outside the gene matches. Germline assignment: CDR1 SGHTS and CDR2 YDEGEE. This chain's CDR3 is CASKPPGQTNQPQHF. The CDR3 coding sequence is TGTGCCAGCAAGCCTCCGGGACAGACAAATCAGCCCCAGCATTTT.

This clonotype was detected many times. The library was prepared for alpha chains; this beta chain is a stray read, so its frequency means little. The chain links TRBV20-1 to TRBJ2-2; 8 bases agree with TRBD2. Losses at the gene ends were 5 bases for V and 0 bases for J; bases not matched to a gene: 2. The germline CDR1 and CDR2 sequences are DFQATT and SNEGSKA (reference sequence). The CDR3 contains 14 residues. The CDR3 spells CSAVAGTNTGELFF. CDR3 DNA: TGCAGTGCTGTAGCGGGGACGAACACCGGGGAGCTGTTTTTT.

Judged by abundance, this clonotype is medium-sized. This beta chain is off target for a library built for alpha chains, so its abundance means little. The chain recombines TRBV7-8 with TRBJ2-2; the D is unclear. Trimming took off 2 bases at V and 4 bases at J, with 5 bases between the two ends. The CDR3 sequence is 13 residues long. Germline V gene data show CDR1 as SGHVS and CDR2 as FQNEAQ. The CDR3 loop is CASSLSVTGELFF. The CDR3 coding sequence is TGTGCCAGCAGCTTATCAGTCACCGGGGAGCTGTTTTTT.

At least ten counts were recorded for this clonotype. The size of this beta chain means little, since it is a stray read in a library made for alpha chains. This chain joins TRBV12-3 or TRBV12-4 and TRBJ2-2, with 8 bases lining up with TRBD2. V lost 2 bases, J lost 6 bases, and 2 bases stayed unmatched. The CDR3 is 14 residues long. The CDR3 DNA follows: TGTGCCAGCAGTTTAATCGGGGGGGCCGGGGAGCTGTTTTTT. The encoded protein is CASSLIGGAGELFF.

As concerns this clonotype: Within a library made for alpha chains, this beta chain is off target, and its count is uninformative. The rearrangement uses TRBV18 and TRBJ2-2; the D is unclear. This CDR3 has 16 amino acids. V shed 0 bases and J shed 0 bases, with 8 bases lying between them. Germline V lookup: CDR1 KGHSH, CDR2 LQKENI. CDR3 in amino acids: CASSPPETANTGELFF. The CDR3 region has the DNA TGTGCCAGCTCACCACCCGAAACAGCGAACACCGGGGAGCTGTTTTTT.

A remark on this clonotype: This beta chain is an off-target read within a library intended for alpha chains, so its frequency means little. V is TRBV7-9 and J is TRBJ2-2, with D tentatively TRBD1 (5 bases). V lost 2 bases to trimming and J lost 2 bases, with 18 bases between them. This CDR3 has 18 residues. Germline loops: CDR1 SEHNR, CDR2 FQNEAQ (reference sequence). The CDR3: CASSLQGLAGSNTGELFF. CDR3 coding DNA: TGTGCCAGCAGCTTACAAGGCTTGGCAGGGTCAAACACCGGGGAGCTGTTTTTT.

This clonotype was seen repeatedly, ten times or more. Because this beta chain is a stray read in a library intended to capture alpha chains, its abundance should not be given much weight. The chain combines TRBV12-3 or TRBV12-4 with TRBJ2-3, with D possibly TRBD2 on 6 matching bases. The CDR3 runs 14 residues. Between the trimmed V and J ends, which lost 6 bases and 0 bases, there was a span of 10 bases. The CDR3 region has the DNA TGTGCCAGCAGAACCGGGACTAGCACAGATACGCAGTATTTT. Its translation is CASRTGTSTDTQYF.

This clonotype appeared many times. A library made for alpha chains picked up this beta chain off target, so its size means little. This chain connects TRBV20-1 to TRBJ1-5, with unresolved D. Germline lookup yields CDR1 DFQATT and CDR2 SNEGSKA (reference sequence). The ends were cut back, 0 bases at V and 1 base at J, with 10 bases in the middle. The CDR3 is 15 residues long. The CDR3 bases are TGCAGTGCTAGAGATTCAGCAGCCAGCAATCAGCCCCAGCATTTT. The encoded protein is CSARDSAASNQPQHF.

This clonotype was seen ten or more times. Since it is a stray read in a library aimed at alpha chains, this beta chain has a size that is not meaningful. The V gene is TRBV2, the J gene TRBJ1-1; D is undetermined. The length of the CDR3 is 12 residues. V was cut by 7 bases and J by 0 bases, with 6 bases left in between. The V gene's germline CDR1 is SNHLY and CDR2 FYNNEI. Here the CDR3 reads CASNAMNTEAFF. The CDR3 region has the DNA TGTGCCAGCAACGCCATGAACACTGAAGCTTTCTTT.

With regard to this clonotype: A library made for alpha chains picked up this beta chain off target, so its size means little. This chain uses TRBV9 with TRBJ1-1; no clear D. Germline V gene sequence: CDR1 SGDLS, CDR2 YYNGEE. V lost 0 bases to trimming and J lost 4 bases, with 13 bases between them. The CDR3 contains 15 residues. This CDR3 reads CASSVVPGSGTEAFF. The CDR3 DNA follows: TGTGCCAGCAGCGTAGTCCCGGGGAGTGGCACTGAAGCTTTCTTT.

This clonotype was seen at least ten times. This beta chain is an unintended read in a library built for alpha chains; its size means little. The chain recombines TRBV5-1 with TRBJ2-5; the match to TRBD1 covers 9 bases. J gave up 4 bases and V 4 bases, and 8 bases lay outside the gene matches. CDR1 and CDR2 from the germline V gene are SGHRS and YFSETQ. CDR3 length: 15 residues. The CDR3, as DNA: TGCGCCAGCAGCCGAACAGGGGGCGAGGGAGAGACCCAGTACTTC. Protein: CASSRTGGEGETQYF.

This clonotype was detected ten times or more. This beta chain is off target for a library built for alpha chains, so its abundance means little. The V and J genes are TRBV29-1 and TRBJ2-3; the match to TRBD1 covers 11 bases. This CDR3 region has 17 residues. The germline V gene encodes CDR1 SQVTM and CDR2 ANQGSEA. Unmatched junction bases numbered 12, after V lost 7 bases and J lost 0 bases. CDR3 residues: CSARGQGGSSSTDTQYF. In nucleotides, the CDR3 is TGCAGCGCCAGGGGACAGGGGGGGAGTTCTAGCACAGATACGCAGTATTTT.

Many counts were recorded for this clonotype. Found in a library prepared for alpha chains, this beta chain is an off-target read, and its abundance has little meaning. The genes are TRBV7-8 and TRBJ2-2; D possibly corresponds to TRBD1 (6 bases). Germline lookup yields CDR1 SGHVS and CDR2 FQNEAQ. V lost 5 bases and J 0 bases, leaving 13 bases between the germline ends. CDR3 length: 16 amino acids. This chain's CDR3 is CASSRQDTPNTGELFF. CDR3 bases: TGTGCCAGCAGCCGACAGGACACCCCGAACACCGGGGAGCTGTTTTTT.

As concerns this clonotype: Within a library made for alpha chains, this beta chain is off target, and its count is uninformative. CDR3 protein: CASSLTATGELFF. The DNA for the CDR3 is TGTGCCAGCAGCTTAACAGCCACCGGGGAGCTGTTTTTT. The chain joins TRBV11-2 to TRBJ2-2; D ambiguous. Germline loops: CDR1 SGHAT, CDR2 FQNNGV. There are 13 residues in the CDR3. Trimming removed 2 bases from V and 4 bases from J, with 5 bases in between. Full variable domain (outside the CDR3, taken from reference TRBV11-2 and TRBJ2-2): EAGVAQSPRYKIIEKRQSVAFWCNPISGHATLYWYQQILGQGPKLLIQFQNNGVVDDSQLPKDRFSAERLKGVDSTLKIQPAKLEDSAVYLCASSLTATGELFFGEGSRLTVL.

This clonotype is medium-sized within its sample. This beta chain slipped into a library made for alpha chains as a stray read, so its size is not meaningful. V and J are TRBV28 and TRBJ2-7, with D tentatively TRBD1 (5 bases). The CDR3 has 13 amino acids. Trimming stripped 3 bases from V and 0 bases from J, with 6 bases between. Germline V lookup: CDR1 MDHEN, CDR2 SYDVKM. The CDR3 DNA is TGTGCCAGCAGTTTCGACAGCTCCTACGAGCAGTACTTC. It encodes CASSFDSSYEQYF.

This clonotype came up many times. As an off-target read in a library built for alpha chains, this beta chain has a frequency of little significance. This rearrangement joins TRBV28 to TRBJ2-2, with 8 bases identical to TRBD1. J was trimmed by 4 bases and V by 6 bases; bases with no gene match: 10. Germline V lookup: CDR1 MDHEN, CDR2 SYDVKM. The CDR3 is made up of 16 amino acids. The CDR3 loop reads CASSLGQGGRTGELFF. The CDR3 bases are TGTGCCAGCAGCTTAGGACAGGGCGGGCGCACCGGGGAGCTGTTTTTT.

Concerning this clonotype: Because the library targeted alpha chains, this beta chain is an off-target read whose size means little. The V and J genes are TRBV28 and TRBJ2-3, with a tentative D call TRBD2 (6 bases). The CDR3 has 14 residues. Germline V lookup: CDR1 MDHEN, CDR2 SYDVKM. With 5 bases removed from V and 1 base from J, the gap between germline ends came to 10 bases. The CDR3 DNA reads TGTGCCAGCAGTCGCCCGGGAGGCACAGATACGCAGTATTTT. As protein: CASSRPGGTDTQYF.

Comment on this clonotype: This beta chain was picked up by a library intended for alpha chains and is off target, so its count carries little meaning. This chain connects TRBV18 to TRBJ1-3; D not certain. This CDR3 comprises 16 residues. Germline V CDR1 and CDR2: KGHSH, LQKENI. V gave up 5 bases and J gave up 0 bases, with 14 bases separating them. The CDR3 spells CASSENSVPSGNTIYF. DNA of the CDR3: TGTGCCAGCTCAGAAAATTCTGTCCCCTCTGGAAACACCATATATTTT.

At least ten counts were recorded for this clonotype. For a library built for alpha chains, this beta chain is a stray read; little rests on its size. The chain couples TRBV7-8 to TRBJ2-3; TRBD2 agrees at 11 bases. V was pared by 5 bases and J by 3 bases, with 4 bases of the junction left unmatched. The CDR3 contains 15 residues. From germline, CDR1 is SGHVS and CDR2 FQNEAQ. The CDR3 here is CASSPTSGDTDTQYF. Here the CDR3 DNA reads TGTGCCAGCAGCCCGACTAGCGGGGATACAGATACGCAGTATTTT.

In its sample, this clonotype is medium-sized. Being off target in a library aimed at alpha chains, this beta chain has a size of little meaning. The genes are TRBV20-1 and TRBJ2-2; no firm D call. From germline, CDR1 is DFQATT and CDR2 SNEGSKA (reference sequence). The V end lost 5 bases, the J end lost 6 bases, and 13 bases lay between the germline ends. The CDR3 covers 13 residues. In DNA form, the CDR3 reads TGCAGTGCTTGGTCCCCAAGGGCCGGGGAGCTGTTTTTT. Its translation: CSAWSPRAGELFF.

At least ten counts were recorded for this clonotype. This beta chain was picked up by a library intended for alpha chains and is off target, so its count carries little meaning. V is TRBV7-9 and J is TRBJ1-2; 10 nucleotides agree with TRBD1. The V gene end was trimmed by 3 bases and the J gene end by 5 bases; junction bases not matched to a gene: 12. From germline, CDR1 is SEHNR and CDR2 FQNEAQ (reference sequence). CDR3 length: 17 amino acids. CDR3: CASSLDRDRGRRYGYTF. For the CDR3, the DNA is TGTGCCAGCAGCTTGGACCGGGACAGGGGTCGGAGGTATGGCTACACCTTC.

This clonotype was counted many times. This beta chain is off target for a library built for alpha chains, so its abundance means little. This rearrangement joins TRBV20-1 to TRBJ2-2; 7 bases line up with TRBD1. The ends lost 6 bases at V and 4 bases at J; junction bases unmatched: 14. Germline CDR1 DFQATT, CDR2 SNEGSKA (reference sequence). The CDR3 is 16 amino acids. In DNA form, the CDR3 reads TGCAGTGCCCGGACCCGAGACAGGGCGGTCACCGGGGAGCTGTTTTTT. It yields the protein CSARTRDRAVTGELFF.